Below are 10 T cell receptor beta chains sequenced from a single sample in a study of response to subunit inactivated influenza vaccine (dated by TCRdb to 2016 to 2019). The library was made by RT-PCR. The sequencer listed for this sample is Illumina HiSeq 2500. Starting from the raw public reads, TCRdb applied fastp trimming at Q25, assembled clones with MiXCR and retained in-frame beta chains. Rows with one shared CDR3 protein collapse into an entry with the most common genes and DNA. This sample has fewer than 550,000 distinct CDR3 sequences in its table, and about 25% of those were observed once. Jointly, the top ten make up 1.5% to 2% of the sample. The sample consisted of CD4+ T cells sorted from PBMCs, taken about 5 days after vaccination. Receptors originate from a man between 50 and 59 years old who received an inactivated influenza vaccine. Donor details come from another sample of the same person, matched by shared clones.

The CDR3 loop reads CASSFNRGNTYEQYF. CDR3 nucleotide sequence: TGTGCCAGCAGCTTCAACAGGGGGAACACCTACGAGCAGTACTTC. This chain connects TRBV7-2 to TRBJ2-7; 8 positions agree with TRBD1. The CDR3 loop spans 15 amino acids. CDR1 SGHTA and CDR2 FQGNSA come from the germline V gene. J was trimmed by 2 bases and V by 3 bases; bases with no gene match: 6.

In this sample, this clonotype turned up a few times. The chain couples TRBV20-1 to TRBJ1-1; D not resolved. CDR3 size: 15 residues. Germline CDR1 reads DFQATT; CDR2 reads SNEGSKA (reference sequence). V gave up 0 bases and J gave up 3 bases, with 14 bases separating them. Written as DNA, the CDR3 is TGCAGTGCTAGAGATTGGGCAGCCGGGGACACTGAAGCTTTCTTT. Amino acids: CSARDWAAGDTEAFF.

In nucleotides, the CDR3 is TGTGCCAGCAGCTCTAACAGGGGGAGCTCCTACAATGAGCAGTTCTTC. This sequence encodes CASSSNRGSSYNEQFF. This chain connects TRBV7-2 to TRBJ2-1; TRBD1 matches at 8 bases. The junction had 5 bases not matched to a gene; V was cut back by 4 bases and J by 0 bases. The CDR3 is 16 residues long. CDR1 and CDR2 from the germline V gene are SGHTA and FQGNSA. Full variable domain (remainder filled in from reference TRBV7-2 and TRBJ2-1): GAGVSQSPSNKVTEKGKDVELRCDPISGHTALYWYRQSLGQGLEFLIYFQGNSAPDKSGLPSDRFSAERTGGSVSTLTIQRTQQEDSAVYLCASSSNRGSSYNEQFFGPGTRLTVL.

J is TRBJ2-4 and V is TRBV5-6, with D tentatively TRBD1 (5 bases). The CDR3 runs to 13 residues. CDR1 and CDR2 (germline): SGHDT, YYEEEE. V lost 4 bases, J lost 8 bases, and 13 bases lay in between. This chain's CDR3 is CASSTNLGDIQYF. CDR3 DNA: TGTGCCAGCAGCACCAATCTAGGGGACATTCAGTACTTC.

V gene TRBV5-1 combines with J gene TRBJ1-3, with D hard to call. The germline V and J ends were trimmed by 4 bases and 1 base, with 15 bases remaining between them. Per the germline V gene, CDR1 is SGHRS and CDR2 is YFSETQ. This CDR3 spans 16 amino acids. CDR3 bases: TGCGCCAGCAGCCCCGGGAACAGCGGATCTGGAAACACCATATATTTT. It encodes CASSPGNSGSGNTIYF.

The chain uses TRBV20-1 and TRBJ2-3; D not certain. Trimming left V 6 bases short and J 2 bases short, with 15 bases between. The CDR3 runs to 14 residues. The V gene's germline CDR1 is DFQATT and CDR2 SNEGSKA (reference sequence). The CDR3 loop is CSATLIRATDTQYF. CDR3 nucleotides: TGCAGTGCGACCCTTATTCGCGCCACAGATACGCAGTATTTT.

CDR3 protein: CASSPIAGSTEAFF. DNA of the CDR3: TGTGCCAGCAGTCCTATAGCAGGTTCCACTGAAGCTTTCTTT. The chain is built from TRBV12-3 or TRBV12-4 and TRBJ1-1; no clear D. The CDR3 runs to 14 residues. V gave up 5 bases and J gave up 4 bases, with 14 bases separating them.

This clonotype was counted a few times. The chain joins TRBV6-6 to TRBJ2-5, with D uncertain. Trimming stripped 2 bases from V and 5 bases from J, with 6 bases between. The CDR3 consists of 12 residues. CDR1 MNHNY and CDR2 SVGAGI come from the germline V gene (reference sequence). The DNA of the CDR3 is TGTGCCAGCAGTTACGATTGGGAGACCCAGTACTTC. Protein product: CASSYDWETQYF.

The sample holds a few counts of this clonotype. The CDR3 is CASSFSLGDQPQHF. CDR3 DNA: TGTGCCAGCAGTTTCAGCCTAGGGGATCAGCCCCAGCATTTT. This chain connects TRBV12-3 or TRBV12-4 to TRBJ1-5; TRBD1 is a possible D gene (5 bases). This CDR3 has 14 residues. Trimming left V 3 bases short and J 5 bases short, with 11 bases between.

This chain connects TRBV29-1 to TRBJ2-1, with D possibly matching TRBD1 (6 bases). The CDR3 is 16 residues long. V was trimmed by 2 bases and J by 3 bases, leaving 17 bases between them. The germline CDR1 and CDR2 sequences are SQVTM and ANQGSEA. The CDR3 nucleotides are TGCAGCGTTGAAACTCCCTCCCCGGACAGCTACAATGAGCAGTTCTTC. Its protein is CSVETPSPDSYNEQFF.